Below, 21 T cell receptor beta chains from the same sample are listed, as sequenced in a study of blood T cell repertoires in COVID-19 (dated by TCRdb to 2020 to 2021). Library construction relied on the immunoSEQ multiplex PCR assay. This immuneACCESS table, as held by TCRdb, lists in-frame sequences with V and J called but not all clones. Of the missing ones, under half trace to an unresolved V gene in checked studies; the others have no known cause. The sample profile shows over 200,000 clones; about 87% of them were found once. 2% to 3% of the sample is taken by the ten largest. Sequencing used peripheral blood. These receptors all stem from a man aged 25 to 45 with COVID-19, enrolled during active disease.

V gene TRBV28 combines with J gene TRBJ1-2; D gene unclear. The CDR3 has 12 residues. From germline, CDR1 is MDHEN and CDR2 SYDVKM. V shed 5 bases and J shed 1 base, with 5 bases lying between them. The CDR3 DNA sequence: TGTGCCAGCAGTCCCCTTAACTATGGCTACACCTTC. Protein product: CASSPLNYGYTF.

This rearrangement joins TRBV4-3 to TRBJ1-2, with a weak D call TRBD1 (6 bases). The CDR3 has 16 residues. Between the trimmed V and J ends, which lost 0 bases and 7 bases, there was a span of 18 bases. Germline lookup yields CDR1 LGHNA and CDR2 YSLEER. The CDR3 nucleotides are TGCGCCAGCAGCCAAGATCAGGCCCACAGGGAGGGTGGCTACACCTTC. Translation: CASSQDQAHREGGYTF.

The chain combines TRBV7-9 with TRBJ1-4; D not certain. Trimming shortened V by 2 bases and J by 0 bases, and 7 bases separated the two germline ends. The CDR3 has 15 amino acids. Germline loops: CDR1 SEHNR, CDR2 FQNEAQ (reference sequence). The CDR3 nucleotides are TGTGCCAGCAGCTTACGGGAAGCAACTAATGAAAAACTGTTTTTT. Translation: CASSLREATNEKLFF.

The V gene is TRBV7-8, the J gene TRBJ2-5, with 10 bases aligning to TRBD1. V lost 1 base and J lost 8; bases outside the gene matches: 1. The CDR3 covers 13 residues. Germline V gives CDR1 SGHVS, CDR2 FQNEAQ. The CDR3 reads CASSLGTGGTQYF. The DNA of the CDR3 is TGTGCCAGCAGCTTAGGGACAGGGGGAACCCAGTACTTC.

This chain connects TRBV7-2 to TRBJ2-1; a possible D gene is TRBD2 (6 bases). V lost 5 bases and J lost 8, with 19 bases in between. The CDR3 totals 15 residues. Germline loops: CDR1 SGHTA, CDR2 FQGNSA. CDR3 sequence reads: CASSPLGAGIYEQFF. The CDR3 DNA follows: TGTGCCAGCAGCCCCCTGGGAGCGGGTATCTATGAGCAGTTCTTC.

J is TRBJ1-1 and V is TRBV6-5; 9 positions agree with TRBD1. After removal of 4 bases from V and 2 bases from J, the junction contained 5 bases not matched to a gene. CDR3 length: 15 residues. Germline V gene lookup returns CDR1 MNHEY and CDR2 SVGAGI. The CDR3 spells CASSSGQGTNTEAFF. The CDR3 region has the DNA TGTGCCAGCAGTTCCGGACAGGGGACAAACACTGAAGCTTTCTTT.

The gene calls are TRBV6-6 and TRBJ2-7; 9 positions match TRBD2. CDR1 is MNHNY and CDR2 is SVGAGI in the germline V gene (reference sequence). The CDR3 has 15 amino acids. V shed 5 bases, J shed 2 bases, and the junction held 7 bases outside the gene matches. The CDR3 sequence: CASSATSGRTYEQYF. For the CDR3, the DNA is TGTGCCAGCAGTGCGACTAGCGGACGAACCTACGAGCAGTACTTC.

V usage is TRBV10-2 and J usage is TRBJ1-1, with D uncertain. This CDR3 comprises 11 residues. Trimming removed 0 bases from V and 8 bases from J, with 4 bases in between. Germline V lookup: CDR1 WSHSY, CDR2 SAAADI. The CDR3 nucleotides are TGCGCCAGCAGTGAGTCACAAGAAGCTTTCTTT. This sequence encodes CASSESQEAFF.

V is TRBV9 and J is TRBJ1-3; D might be TRBD1 (5 bases). The CDR3 length is 16 residues. Deletions cut 6 bases from V and 0 bases from J, with 16 bases between. Germline CDR1 and CDR2: SGDLS and YYNGEE. The CDR3 loop reads CASTQQVEGSGNTIYF. The CDR3 DNA follows: TGTGCCAGCACCCAACAGGTGGAGGGCTCTGGAAACACCATATATTTT.

The chain employs TRBV3-1 (or the pseudogene TRBV3-2) and TRBJ1-2; D is perhaps TRBD1 (5 bases). The V gene lost 4 bases and the J gene lost 0 bases, with 15 bases spanning the gap. The germline V gene encodes CDR1 LGHDT and CDR2 YNNKEL (reference sequence). The CDR3 runs 16 residues. CDR3 sequence reads: CASSRGGPGPNYGYTF. The CDR3 bases are TGTGCCAGCAGCCGGGGGGGACCAGGCCCTAACTATGGCTACACCTTC.

The gene calls are TRBV5-4 and TRBJ2-7; perhaps TRBD1 as D (6 bases). Per germline, CDR1 SGHNT and CDR2 YYREEE (reference sequence). This CDR3 contains 13 residues. V gave up 1 base and J gave up 5 bases, with 10 bases separating them. DNA for the CDR3: TGTGCCAGCAGCTTGCCACAGGGAAACGAGCAGTACTTC. This codes for CASSLPQGNEQYF.

This clone was observed a single time. The rearrangement links TRBV7-3 to TRBJ1-6; D is perhaps TRBD1 (5 bases). Germline assignment: CDR1 SGHTA and CDR2 FQGTGA. Trimming shortened V by 5 bases and J by 12 bases, and 14 bases separated the two germline ends. The CDR3 contains 13 residues. CDR3 protein: CASSPGWGEPLHF. The CDR3 DNA sequence: TGTGCCAGCAGCCCCGGGTGGGGGGAACCCCTCCACTTT.

The chain joins TRBV24-1 to TRBJ2-3, with 10 positions matching TRBD1. With 4 bases clipped from V and 2 bases from J, the junction kept 8 bases outside the gene matches. Germline-derived CDR1 and CDR2 are KGHDR and SFDVKD. The CDR3 has 17 amino acids. The CDR3 region has the DNA TGTGCCACCAGTGACCCCGGACAGGGGGGATACACAGATACGCAGTATTTT. This codes for CATSDPGQGGYTDTQYF.

This rearrangement joins TRBV19 to TRBJ1-5; 9 bases are shared with TRBD1. Germline V lookup: CDR1 LNHDA, CDR2 SQIVND (reference sequence). CDR3 length: 17 residues. V lost 4 bases and J lost 6; bases outside the gene matches: 13. CDR3: CASSKTYRGRFFQPQHF. CDR3 nucleotides: TGTGCCAGTAGTAAAACCTACAGGGGGCGCTTTTTTCAGCCCCAGCATTTT.

V gene TRBV27 combines with J gene TRBJ1-2, with unresolved D. Looked up from germline, CDR1 is MNHEY and CDR2 is SMNVEV (reference sequence). Trimming stripped 6 bases from V and 4 bases from J, with 15 bases between. This CDR3 has 14 amino acids. The CDR3 nucleotides are TGTGCCAGCAGCCCCTATGGAGCCAGCTATGGCTACACCTTC. Amino acids: CASSPYGASYGYTF.

The V and J genes are TRBV2 and TRBJ2-1; D uncertain. This CDR3 has 11 residues. V was shortened by 3 bases and J by 11 bases, with 8 bases between the two germline ends. Germline CDR1 reads SNHLY; CDR2 reads FYNNEI. Here the CDR3 reads CASSDQQKQFF. DNA of the CDR3: TGTGCCAGCAGTGATCAACAGAAGCAGTTCTTC.

The chain is built from TRBV12-5 and TRBJ2-1; D is possibly TRBD2 (6 bases). The CDR3 spans 15 residues. Germline values: CDR1 LGHNT, CDR2 FRNRAP. V was trimmed by 0 bases and J by 7 bases, leaving 13 bases between them. The CDR3 region is CASGLVGGGRNEQFF. For the CDR3, the DNA is TGTGCTAGTGGTTTGGTCGGTGGAGGGAGGAATGAGCAGTTCTTC.

The CDR3 sequence is CASSVPGQGWTQYF. The CDR3 nucleotides read TGCGCCAGCAGCGTCCCGGGACAGGGATGGACCCAGTACTTC. The chain is built from TRBV5-1 and TRBJ2-5, with TRBD1 identical over 9 bases. The V and J ends lost 4 bases and 7 bases, in that order; junction bases with no gene match: 8. The CDR3 has 14 residues. CDR1 and CDR2 from the germline V gene are SGHRS and YFSETQ.

The rearrangement links TRBV7-2 to TRBJ2-7, with D possibly TRBD2 on 7 matching bases. Germline V CDR1 and CDR2: SGHTA, FQGNSA. The CDR3 loop spans 14 amino acids. Trimming removed 3 bases from V and 4 bases from J, with 13 bases in between. As DNA, the CDR3 is TGTGCCAGCAGCTTGGGGGGGGCTACTTACGAGCAGTACTTC. Its translation: CASSLGGATYEQYF.

The genes are TRBV6-2 or TRBV6-3 and TRBJ2-1; a weak D match, TRBD1 (5 bases). Between the trimmed V and J ends, which lost 2 bases and 2 bases, there was a span of 13 bases. CDR1 is MNHEY and CDR2 is SVGEGT in the germline V gene. The CDR3 contains 16 residues. This chain's CDR3 is CASSYEAGLTYNEQFF. CDR3 bases: TGTGCCAGCAGTTACGAGGCAGGGCTTACCTACAATGAGCAGTTCTTC.

The rearrangement uses TRBV2 and TRBJ2-7; 9 bases line up with TRBD1. Germline lookup yields CDR1 SNHLY and CDR2 FYNNEI. The V and J ends lost 7 bases and 3 bases, in that order; junction bases with no gene match: 7. CDR3 length equals 14 residues. CDR3 DNA sequence: TGTGCCAGCATGGTCGGGACAGGGCGCTACGAGCAGTACTTC. Amino acids: CASMVGTGRYEQYF.